The 17 T cell receptor beta chains given below trace back to one sample, sequenced in a study of cytomegalovirus exposure and HLA in healthy donors. The primer mix had 60 Vbeta and 13 Jbeta primers. Generated by immunoSEQ multiplex PCR, the TCRdb table keeps only in-frame clones and is missing some. The clone table shows approximately 82,000 clones, with the ten largest holding approximately 1.6%. The sample taken for sequencing was PBMCs. These receptors all stem from an older woman in good health and CMV-seronegative.

The gene calls are TRBV13 and TRBJ2-3; maybe TRBD1 (6 bases). Germline V gene data show CDR1 as PRHDT and CDR2 as FYEKMQ (reference sequence). The CDR3 is made up of 12 amino acids. Trimming pared 5 bases from V and 10 bases from J, leaving 13 bases between. For the CDR3, the DNA is TGTGCCAGCAGCAACGGAGAGGGGGCGCAGTATTTT. Translated: CASSNGEGAQYF.

The CDR3 nucleotides are TGTGCCACCAGCAGAGATGAGGACAGAAGTTCACCCCTCCACTTT. It codes for CATSRDEDRSSPLHF. V usage is TRBV15 and J usage is TRBJ1-6, with D maybe TRBD1 (6 bases). V was pared by 0 bases and J by 9 bases, with 12 bases between. Germline V lookup: CDR1 LNHNV, CDR2 YYDKDF (reference sequence). The CDR3 consists of 15 residues. Variable domain in full (rest from reference TRBV15 and TRBJ1-6): DAMVIQNPRYQVTQFGKPVTLSCSQTLNHNVMYWYQQKSSQAPKLLFHYYDKDFNNEADTPDNFQSRRPNTSFCFLDIRSPGLGDTAMYLCATSRDEDRSSPLHFGNGTRLTVT.

The gene calls are TRBV18 and TRBJ1-5, with TRBD1 matching 7 bases. The CDR3 consists of 13 residues. Germline trimming cut 5 bases from V and 7 bases from J; bases unmatched to any gene: 5. Germline loops: CDR1 KGHSH, CDR2 LQKENI. The CDR3 spells CASSMTGSQPQHF. CDR3 DNA sequence: TGTGCCAGCTCAATGACAGGGTCCCAGCCCCAGCATTTT.

The CDR3 region is CASSDPNPRDTQYF. CDR3 in DNA: TGTGCCAGCAGTGACCCGAACCCGCGGGATACGCAGTATTTT. The chain has TRBV6-4 and TRBJ2-3; D remains unclear. Germline assignment: CDR1 MRHNA and CDR2 SNTAGT. The CDR3 extends over 14 amino acids. V was shortened by 2 bases and J by 6 bases, with 12 bases between the two germline ends.

The rearrangement links TRBV6-5 to TRBJ2-5; weak D call: TRBD2 (5 bases). V lost 2 bases and J lost 5, with 9 bases in between. The germline CDR1 and CDR2 sequences are MNHEY and SVGAGI. CDR3 length: 13 residues. Here the CDR3 DNA reads TGTGCCAGCAGTTACCTTACGGGGGAGACCCAGTACTTC. It codes for CASSYLTGETQYF.

V is TRBV2 and J is TRBJ1-5; D is ambiguous. CDR1 is SNHLY and CDR2 is FYNNEI in the germline V gene. The CDR3 loop spans 13 amino acids. V was clipped by 6 bases and J by 3 bases, with 9 bases between them. DNA of the CDR3: TGTGCCAGCAGGCTGGCAGTCAATCAGCCCCAGCATTTT. Translating gives CASRLAVNQPQHF. Full variable domain (missing parts from reference TRBV2 and TRBJ1-5): EPEVTQTPSHQVTQMGQEVILRCVPISNHLYFYWYRQILGQKVEFLVSFYNNEISEKSEIFDDQFSVERPDGSNFTLKIRSTKLEDSAMYFCASRLAVNQPQHFGDGTRLSIL.

This sequence joins TRBV2 and TRBJ1-5; D possibly corresponds to TRBD1 (5 bases). Per germline, CDR1 SNHLY and CDR2 FYNNEI. V lost 5 bases, J lost 0 bases, and 11 bases lay in between. The CDR3 is 15 residues long. The CDR3 DNA reads as TGTGCCAGCAGTACCGGACACAATAGCAATCAGCCCCAGCATTTT. Protein: CASSTGHNSNQPQHF.

The rearrangement joins TRBV29-1 to TRBJ2-1, with a tentative D call TRBD1 (5 bases). Trimming removed 3 bases from V and 6 bases from J, with 21 bases in between. Germline CDR1 and CDR2: SQVTM and ANQGSEA. This CDR3 is built from 16 residues. CDR3 residues: CSVESLRSIRGNEQFF. The CDR3 bases are TGCAGCGTTGAGTCATTGCGGAGTATAAGGGGCAATGAGCAGTTCTTC.

The rearrangement uses TRBV4-2 and TRBJ2-1, with D hard to call. The CDR3 is made up of 15 amino acids. The V and J ends lost 4 bases and 0 bases respectively, with 10 bases between them. Germline values: CDR1 LGHNA, CDR2 YNFKEQ. CDR3 sequence (DNA): TGTGCCAGCAGCCCGGCGGCCAGCTCCTACAATGAGCAGTTCTTC. This translates into CASSPAASSYNEQFF.

This chain connects TRBV6-6 to TRBJ1-4, with 7 bases aligning to TRBD1. Looked up from germline, CDR1 is MNHNY and CDR2 is SVGAGI (reference sequence). The trim removed 4 bases at V and 1 base at J, leaving 6 bases unmatched. This CDR3 region has 16 residues. The CDR3 bases are TGTGCCAGCAGTTCCGGCAGGGGGGTAACTAATGAAAAACTGTTTTTT. It encodes CASSSGRGVTNEKLFF.

The J gene is TRBJ2-1, the V gene TRBV7-2, with D possibly TRBD1 on 6 matching bases. The CDR3 sequence is 13 residues long. The germline V gene has CDR1 SGHTA and CDR2 FQGNSA. V lost 3 bases to trimming and J lost 12 bases, with 15 bases between them. The CDR3 loop reads CASSLSWGRGQFF. DNA for the CDR3: TGTGCCAGCAGCTTGAGCTGGGGCAGGGGGCAGTTCTTC. The entire variable domain, with the rest obtained from reference TRBV7-2 and TRBJ2-1, is as follows: GAGVSQSPSNKVTEKGKDVELRCDPISGHTALYWYRQSLGQGLEFLIYFQGNSAPDKSGLPSDRFSAERTGGSVSTLTIQRTQQEDSAVYLCASSLSWGRGQFFGPGTRLTVL.

V gene TRBV4-1 combines with J gene TRBJ1-1; the D gene is possibly TRBD1 (6 bases). The ends were cut back, 1 base at V and 4 bases at J, with 13 bases in the middle. This CDR3 has 15 amino acids. Per the germline V gene, CDR1 is MGHRA and CDR2 is YSYEKL. CDR3 residues: CASSQAWRGRTEAFF. CDR3 coding DNA: TGCGCCAGCAGCCAAGCGTGGCGGGGGCGCACTGAAGCTTTCTTT.

V is TRBV5-8 and J is TRBJ2-7; D unresolved. V shed 2 bases and J shed 0 bases, with 9 bases lying between them. This CDR3 is 14 amino acids long. The V gene's germline CDR1 is SGHTS and CDR2 YDEGEE. Here the CDR3 reads CASSLSHISYEQYF. The CDR3 region has the DNA TGTGCCAGCAGCTTAAGTCACATCTCCTACGAGCAGTACTTC.

The rearrangement joins TRBV10-3 to TRBJ1-5; no clear D gene. V lost 3 bases to trimming and J lost 5 bases, with 8 bases between them. The CDR3 length is 13 residues. CDR1 and CDR2 (germline): ENHRY, SYGVKD. The CDR3 is CAISDFGDQPQHF. In DNA form, the CDR3 reads TGTGCCATCAGTGATTTCGGGGATCAGCCCCAGCATTTT.

The rearrangement joins TRBV27 to TRBJ2-2; TRBD2 agrees at 11 bases. Germline V gene lookup returns CDR1 MNHEY and CDR2 SMNVEV (reference sequence). V lost 5 bases, J lost 2 bases, and 4 bases stayed unmatched. The CDR3 consists of 16 residues. The CDR3 DNA is TGTGCCAGCAGTCCAAGACTAGCGGGAAACACCGGGGAGCTGTTTTTT. Amino acid sequence: CASSPRLAGNTGELFF.

The chain combines TRBV5-5 with TRBJ2-3; D ambiguous. Germline V gene lookup returns CDR1 SGHKS and CDR2 YYEKEE (reference sequence). The CDR3 sequence is 16 residues long. Trimming shortened V by 4 bases and J by 0 bases, and 15 bases separated the two germline ends. CDR3 protein: CASSLDSSPSTDTQYF. As DNA, the CDR3 is TGTGCCAGCAGCCTCGATAGCAGTCCTAGCACAGATACGCAGTATTTT.

The rearrangement links TRBV6-6 to TRBJ1-3; the D gene is possibly TRBD1 (5 bases). The germline gives CDR1 MNHNY, CDR2 SVGAGI (reference sequence). V lost 5 bases to trimming and J lost 4 bases, with 15 bases between them. The CDR3 is made up of 15 amino acids. The CDR3 sequence: CASSQPGLIGNTIYF. In nucleotides, the CDR3 is TGTGCCAGCAGTCAACCGGGACTTATCGGAAACACCATATATTTT.